The clone carrying this TCR beta chain was detected only a few times. As yet, its antigen is unknown. The data belong to a study of shared clonotypes between healthy human individuals. Study-level results: Some naive CD4 clonotypes, roughly 5%, turned up in common across a handful of donors. Donor clonotype sharing was expected to depend on sequencing depth. Unshared clonotypes carried lower generation probabilities than those common to all four donors.

Original methodology: For the immunoSEQ data, sequences were junction-only without quality scores, so filtering differed. Here immunoSEQ multiplex PCR was the method, and the copy in TCRdb shows in-frame clones only, minus some. From that table come the V and J calls and clone size; the DNA was used to work out D and trimming. Among approximately 2.1 million clones, over 90% were seen once, and the ten largest hold about 0.37%. CDR1 is SGHTA, CDR2 FQGTGA, per germline. This CDR3 is built from 13 residues. Trimming pared 6 bases from V and 2 bases from J, leaving 10 bases between. The clonotype was recovered from a man aged 18 to 29 in good health. Some clones in this sample may be carry-over from other donors' samples. Input material: naive CD4+ T cells from PBMCs. Subset specified: CD45RA+ positively selected. The chain is built from TRBV7-3 and TRBJ1-1; D gene unclear. CDR3 region: CASSQLANTEAFF. CDR3 coding DNA: TGTGCCAGCAGTCAACTCGCCAACACTGAAGCTTTCTTT.